Each of the 32 T cell receptor beta chains below was sequenced from the same sample in a study of cytomegalovirus exposure and HLA in healthy donors. The PCR employed 60 Vbeta primers together with 13 Jbeta primers. TCRdb's copy holds only in-frame clones and misses some; the assay was immunoSEQ multiplex PCR. The table lists about 150,000 clones, 75% to 80% of them singletons. What was sequenced was PBMCs. Receptors were obtained from a male donor in good health and CMV-seronegative.

In DNA, the CDR3 is TGTGCCAGCAGCCCCCAATCGGTTGGGCCGGCTGAAGCTTTCTTT. Translation: CASSPQSVGPAEAFF. The V gene is TRBV11-2, the J gene TRBJ1-1; D uncertain. The germline V and J ends were trimmed by 5 bases and 6 bases, with 19 bases remaining between them. The length of the CDR3 is 15 residues. CDR1 is SGHAT, CDR2 FQNNGV, per germline.

V usage is TRBV7-2 and J usage is TRBJ2-3; TRBD2 is a possible D gene (6 bases). Germline V gene lookup returns CDR1 SGHTA and CDR2 FQGNSA. V lost 8 bases to trimming and J lost 2 bases, with 8 bases between them. This CDR3 has 12 residues. The CDR3 protein is CASGEVTDTQYF. The CDR3 bases are TGTGCCAGCGGGGAGGTCACAGATACGCAGTATTTT.

This chain connects TRBV10-3 to TRBJ2-1, with 9 bases aligning to TRBD2. This CDR3 comprises 14 residues. CDR1 is ENHRY, CDR2 SYGVKD, per germline. J was trimmed by 5 bases and V by 5 bases; bases with no gene match: 4. CDR3 DNA: TGTGCCATCAGTCCGGGACTAGCAAACAATGAGCAGTTCTTC. Its translation: CAISPGLANNEQFF.

The J gene is TRBJ1-5, the V gene TRBV2; D call uncertain. Germline assignment: CDR1 SNHLY and CDR2 FYNNEI. Deletions cut 4 bases from V and 3 bases from J, with 13 bases between. This CDR3 spans 15 amino acids. CDR3 loop: CASSGDGVFNQPQHF. The CDR3 DNA sequence: TGTGCCAGCAGTGGTGATGGAGTTTTCAATCAGCCCCAGCATTTT.

This sequence joins TRBV30 and TRBJ1-1; the D gene is possibly TRBD1 (5 bases). Germline V CDR1 and CDR2: GTSNPN, SVGIG (reference sequence). The CDR3 runs to 13 residues. Trimming shortened V by 1 base and J by 6 bases, and 12 bases separated the two germline ends. The CDR3 nucleotides are TGTGCCTGGAGTGGGCAGGGATTCTCTGAAGCTTTCTTT. Translated: CAWSGQGFSEAFF.

This clone was seen a few times. The rearrangement uses TRBV5-6 and TRBJ2-1; 11 nucleotides line up with TRBD2. CDR3 length equals 15 residues. Germline V gene lookup returns CDR1 SGHDT and CDR2 YYEEEE. V trimming: 0 bases; J trimming: 9 bases; junction bases outside the gene matches: 5. The CDR3 here is CASSLVLAGGIEQFF. CDR3 coding DNA: TGTGCCAGCAGCTTGGTTTTAGCGGGAGGGATTGAGCAGTTCTTC.

This chain uses TRBV5-1 with TRBJ2-6, with D unresolved. The germline V gene encodes CDR1 SGHRS and CDR2 YFSETQ. This CDR3 spans 14 amino acids. V was shortened by 2 bases and J by 3 bases, with 6 bases between the two germline ends. As DNA, the CDR3 is TGCGCCAGCAGCTTCTCCGTTGGGGCCAACGTCCTGACTTTC. Translation: CASSFSVGANVLTF.

V gene TRBV7-3 combines with J gene TRBJ1-2, with a possible D match to TRBD1 (5 bases). The V gene's germline CDR1 is SGHTA and CDR2 FQGTGA. V was clipped by 3 bases and J by 2 bases, with 13 bases between them. The CDR3 loop spans 15 amino acids. CDR3 DNA sequence: TGTGCCAGCAGCTTGAACCCGGGGGGGAACTATGGCTACACCTTC. Residues: CASSLNPGGNYGYTF.

The chain links TRBV11-1 to TRBJ2-3, with TRBD2 matching over 9 bases. Trimming removed 3 bases from V and 4 bases from J; junction bases left unmatched: 8. This CDR3 is built from 16 residues. The germline V gene encodes CDR1 SGHAT and CDR2 FQDESV (reference sequence). The CDR3 protein is CASSLGLAGRSDTQYF. The CDR3 coding sequence is TGTGCCAGCAGCTTGGGGCTAGCGGGACGTTCAGATACGCAGTATTTT.

The chain links TRBV5-4 to TRBJ2-3; perhaps TRBD2 as D (5 bases). Germline V gene lookup returns CDR1 SGHNT and CDR2 YYREEE (reference sequence). This CDR3 region has 15 residues. V was pared by 4 bases and J by 1 base, with 13 bases between. This CDR3 is CASSRTGERTDTQYF. CDR3 DNA sequence: TGTGCCAGCAGCCGGACCGGGGAACGCACAGATACGCAGTATTTT.

The V and J genes are TRBV27 and TRBJ1-1; TRBD1 matches at 11 bases. J gave up 0 bases and V 1 base, and 4 bases lay outside the gene matches. The CDR3 spans 17 residues. Germline V gives CDR1 MNHEY, CDR2 SMNVEV (reference sequence). CDR3 nucleotides: TGTGCCAGCAGTTTATATTGGACAGGGGGCATGAACACTGAAGCTTTCTTT. Translation: CASSLYWTGGMNTEAFF.

With regard to this clone: One junction end disagrees with the germline gene, perhaps due to a read error. The rearrangement links TRBV6-1 to TRBJ2-3, with TRBD2 matching over 10 bases. Germline loops: CDR1 MNHNS, CDR2 SASEGT. This CDR3 spans 13 amino acids. CDR3 sequence (DNA): TGTGCCAGCAGTGAAGCGAGAGGGAGCGGGGGGGGTTTT. Translation gives CASSEARGSGGGF.

The DNA for the CDR3 is TGCAGCGTTGGAGCGTCGGCAGCGGGGGAGACCCAGTACTTC. This encodes CSVGASAAGETQYF. V gene TRBV29-1 combines with J gene TRBJ2-5; 7 bases match TRBD2. This CDR3 is built from 14 residues. The J segment lost 5 bases and the V segment lost 4 bases, leaving 10 bases of the junction unmatched. Germline lookup yields CDR1 SQVTM and CDR2 ANQGSEA.

V usage is TRBV30 and J usage is TRBJ1-2; D call uncertain. The germline V gene encodes CDR1 GTSNPN and CDR2 SVGIG (reference sequence). Trimming removed 0 bases from V and 3 bases from J, with 17 bases in between. The CDR3 has 16 amino acids. CDR3 sequence reads: CAWSVRGGFYDYGYTF. CDR3 coding DNA: TGTGCCTGGAGTGTACGTGGAGGGTTCTATGACTATGGCTACACCTTC.

V is TRBV11-2 and J is TRBJ2-5; 9 bases are shared with TRBD1. This CDR3 has 15 residues. CDR1 and CDR2 (germline): SGHAT, FQNNGV. Germline trimming cut 4 bases from V and 2 bases from J; bases unmatched to any gene: 5. CDR3 sequence (DNA): TGTGCCAGCAGCTCGGATGGGACAGGGCAAGAGACCCAGTACTTC. Its protein is CASSSDGTGQETQYF.

V usage is TRBV6-4 and J usage is TRBJ1-5; D gene ambiguous. CDR1 is MRHNA and CDR2 is SNTAGT in the germline V gene. This CDR3 is built from 11 residues. V was cut by 4 bases and J by 5 bases, with 3 bases left in between. The CDR3 protein is CASSAYQPQHF. The CDR3, as DNA: TGTGCCAGCAGTGCATATCAGCCCCAGCATTTT.

The chain is built from TRBV2 and TRBJ2-5; 9 bases map to TRBD2. The J call may be faulty, since TRBJ2-7 better matches the DNA end. Germline loops: CDR1 SNHLY, CDR2 FYNNEI. The CDR3 covers 13 residues. CDR3 residues: CASKRLAGNEQYF. In nucleotides, the CDR3 is TGTGCCAGCAAACGGCTAGCGGGAAACGAGCAGTACTTC.

This chain joins TRBV5-1 and TRBJ1-4; 11 bases match TRBD1. CDR1 and CDR2 (germline): SGHRS, YFSETQ. J was trimmed by 8 bases and V by 3 bases; bases with no gene match: 3. This CDR3 contains 14 residues. The CDR3 DNA sequence: TGCGCCAGCAGCTGGGACAGGGGGGCAGAAAAACTGTTTTTT. Its protein is CASSWDRGAEKLFF.

The genes are TRBV7-8 and TRBJ2-1; a possible D gene is TRBD2 (5 bases). The CDR3 extends over 16 amino acids. V lost 5 bases, J lost 6 bases, and 20 bases lay in between. Germline V lookup: CDR1 SGHVS, CDR2 FQNEAQ. CDR3 coding DNA: TGTGCCAGCAGCCCCCAGAGAGCGGTAGGAGGCAATGAGCAGTTCTTC. This gives the protein CASSPQRAVGGNEQFF.

The chain employs TRBV29-1 and TRBJ2-4, with no clear D. The germline V gene encodes CDR1 SQVTM and CDR2 ANQGSEA. This CDR3 has 13 amino acids. V was cut by 5 bases and J by 0 bases, with 8 bases left in between. CDR3 region: CSVFPLAKNIQYF. In DNA, the CDR3 is TGCAGCGTTTTCCCTCTAGCCAAAAACATTCAGTACTTC.

This clone was found once. The gene calls are TRBV5-4 and TRBJ1-4; D may be TRBD1 (6 bases). The CDR3 sequence is 15 residues long. Between the trimmed V and J ends, which lost 3 bases and 7 bases, there was a span of 16 bases. Germline lookup yields CDR1 SGHNT and CDR2 YYREEE (reference sequence). The CDR3 here is CASSSDRRGTEKLFF. As DNA, the CDR3 is TGTGCCAGCAGCTCGGATCGCAGGGGAACTGAAAAACTGTTTTTT.

In this sample, this clone turned up a few times. This chain joins TRBV7-8 and TRBJ2-1; no firm D call. The ends were cut back, 10 bases at V and 1 base at J, with 11 bases in the middle. Germline lookup yields CDR1 SGHVS and CDR2 FQNEAQ. This CDR3 has 13 residues. CDR3 in amino acids: CATKDTSYNEQFF. The CDR3 DNA reads TGTGCCACGAAAGACACGTCCTACAATGAGCAGTTCTTC.

J is TRBJ2-7 and V is TRBV27, with 8 bases matching TRBD2. V was pared by 0 bases and J by 0 bases, with 4 bases of the junction left unmatched. The CDR3 sequence is 16 residues long. The germline gives CDR1 MNHEY, CDR2 SMNVEV (reference sequence). CDR3 residues: CASSLSDGRGSYEQYF. Here the CDR3 DNA reads TGTGCCAGCAGTTTATCGGACGGGAGGGGCTCCTACGAGCAGTACTTC.

The chain recombines TRBV10-2 with TRBJ1-4; TRBD1 matches 11 bases. The CDR3 contains 13 residues. Germline V gene sequence: CDR1 WSHSY, CDR2 SAAADI. Losses at the gene ends were 7 bases for V and 7 bases for J; bases not matched to a gene: 2. CDR3 protein: CASKGTGGEKLFF. In nucleotides, the CDR3 is TGCGCCAGCAAAGGGACAGGGGGTGAAAAACTGTTTTTT.

J is TRBJ2-5 and V is TRBV5-4, with D possibly matching TRBD2 (5 bases). The V gene lost 4 bases and the J gene lost 0 bases, with 13 bases spanning the gap. Germline V lookup: CDR1 SGHNT, CDR2 YYREEE (reference sequence). There are 15 residues in the CDR3. CDR3 in DNA: TGTGCCAGCAGCCCCTTCGACGGGAACCAAGAGACCCAGTACTTC. It encodes CASSPFDGNQETQYF.

The V call is TRBV7-2, the J call TRBJ1-4; 7 bases map to TRBD1. With 4 bases clipped from V and 8 bases from J, the junction kept 13 bases outside the gene matches. CDR1 SGHTA and CDR2 FQGNSA come from the germline V gene. The CDR3 loop spans 16 amino acids. The CDR3 DNA reads as TGTGCCAGCAGCTCCCAACGAACAGGGGTTGGGGAAAAACTGTTTTTT. Protein product: CASSSQRTGVGEKLFF.

This chain links TRBV27 with TRBJ1-1; D is unresolved. Trimming left V 6 bases short and J 6 bases short, with 14 bases between. This CDR3 has 13 amino acids. CDR1 MNHEY and CDR2 SMNVEV come from the germline V gene (reference sequence). The CDR3 coding sequence is TGTGCCAGCAGCCCCTGGATCGGGTCTGAAGCTTTCTTT. This sequence encodes CASSPWIGSEAFF.

The gene calls are TRBV7-2 and TRBJ2-7, with D maybe TRBD2 (5 bases). Trimming shortened V by 5 bases and J by 4 bases, and 9 bases separated the two germline ends. The germline V gene encodes CDR1 SGHTA and CDR2 FQGNSA. This CDR3 region has 12 residues. The chain's CDR3 is CASSQDWYEQYF. For the CDR3, the DNA is TGTGCCAGCAGCCAGGACTGGTACGAGCAGTACTTC.

The count of this clone is one. At the DNA level, this CDR3 is encoded by other sequences in the same sample as well. The chain couples TRBV6-5 to TRBJ2-7, with 10 nucleotides matching TRBD1. The J segment lost 2 bases and the V segment lost 5 bases, leaving 3 bases of the junction unmatched. There are 14 residues in the CDR3. Looked up from germline, CDR1 is MNHEY and CDR2 is SVGAGI. CDR3 sequence (DNA): TGTGCCAGCAGTCCCGGACAGGGGGCCTACGAGCAGTACTTC. Residues: CASSPGQGAYEQYF.

The chain joins TRBV7-8 to TRBJ2-7; the match to TRBD1 covers 10 bases. The germline gives CDR1 SGHVS, CDR2 FQNEAQ. This CDR3 spans 15 amino acids. The V and J ends lost 5 bases and 0 bases, in that order; junction bases with no gene match: 4. CDR3 sequence (DNA): TGTGCCAGCAGCCGACAGGGGGCCTCCTCCTACGAGCAGTACTTC. Translated: CASSRQGASSYEQYF.

A note on this clone: Other DNA sequences from this sample encode an identical CDR3 as well. This chain links TRBV18 with TRBJ2-7, with 9 positions matching TRBD2. The V gene end was trimmed by 3 bases and the J gene end by 2 bases; junction bases not matched to a gene: 5. The CDR3 consists of 15 residues. CDR1 and CDR2 (germline): KGHSH, LQKENI. In DNA form, the CDR3 reads TGTGCCAGCTCACCGTTGCTAGCGGGGCCCTACGAGCAGTACTTC. This codes for CASSPLLAGPYEQYF.

V is TRBV11-3 and J is TRBJ1-4; 7 nucleotides agree with TRBD1. Trimming took 5 bases from V and 5 from J; bases not matched to a gene: 8. Per the germline V gene, CDR1 is SGHNT and CDR2 is YENEEA. The CDR3 has 15 residues. This CDR3 is CASSPGGEPNEKLFF. The DNA for the CDR3 is TGTGCCAGCAGCCCAGGGGGTGAACCGAATGAAAAACTGTTTTTT. Based on the CDR3 plus reference TRBV11-3 and TRBJ1-4, the full variable domain is EAGVVQSPRYKIIEKKQPVAFWCNPISGHNTLYWYLQNLGQGPELLIRYENEEAVDDSQLPKDRFSAERLKGVDSTLKIQPAELGDSAVYLCASSPGGEPNEKLFFGSGTQLSVL.